Following are 9 T cell receptor beta chains from one sample sequenced in a study of blood T cell repertoires in COVID-19. The protocol was immunoSEQ multiplex PCR, while the TCRdb copy is restricted to in-frame clones and leaves out a portion. Counted here are around 56,000 clones, more than 70% occurring once; the ten biggest clones make up more than 15%. Material: peripheral blood. The source of these receptors is a human donor in a cohort sampled during active COVID-19.

The CDR3: CASSPSGTGASEQYF. CDR3 bases: TGTGCCAGCTCACCCTCCGGGACAGGGGCCTCCGAGCAGTACTTC. The chain links TRBV18 to TRBJ2-7; TRBD1 agrees at 10 bases. This CDR3 has 15 residues. Per germline, CDR1 KGHSH and CDR2 LQKENI. V trimming: 3 bases; J trimming: 6 bases; junction bases outside the gene matches: 8.

The V gene is TRBV7-2, the J gene TRBJ2-7; D is perhaps TRBD2 (5 bases). Germline loops: CDR1 SGHTA, CDR2 FQGNSA. Between the trimmed V and J ends, which lost 8 bases and 1 base, there was a span of 9 bases. The CDR3 totals 12 residues. The CDR3 spells CASGSYSYEQYF. DNA of the CDR3: TGTGCCAGCGGGAGCTATTCCTACGAGCAGTACTTC.

V gene TRBV11-2 combines with J gene TRBJ2-7; the match to TRBD1 covers 7 bases. The CDR3 has 15 amino acids. Looked up from germline, CDR1 is SGHAT and CDR2 is FQNNGV. The trim removed 5 bases at V and 3 bases at J, leaving 10 bases unmatched. Here the CDR3 DNA reads TGTGCCAGCAGCACAAGGACAGGTTCTGTCTACGAGCAGTACTTC. Protein: CASSTRTGSVYEQYF. The entire variable domain, with the rest obtained from reference TRBV11-2 and TRBJ2-7, is as follows: EAGVAQSPRYKIIEKRQSVAFWCNPISGHATLYWYQQILGQGPKLLIQFQNNGVVDDSQLPKDRFSAERLKGVDSTLKIQPAKLEDSAVYLCASSTRTGSVYEQYFGPGTRLTVT.

This rearrangement joins TRBV10-3 to TRBJ2-1; the match to TRBD2 covers 15 bases. Germline V lookup: CDR1 ENHRY, CDR2 SYGVKD. The CDR3 is 17 amino acids. The trim removed 6 bases at V and 3 bases at J, leaving 6 bases unmatched. The CDR3 spells CAIRDRTSGGVYNEQFF. For the CDR3, the DNA is TGTGCCATCAGGGATCGGACTAGCGGGGGGGTCTACAATGAGCAGTTCTTC.

The rearrangement links TRBV9 to TRBJ2-3; maybe TRBD1 (5 bases). This CDR3 region has 16 residues. CDR1 is SGDLS, CDR2 YYNGEE, per germline. Trimming left V 0 bases short and J 3 bases short, with 14 bases between. Here the CDR3 DNA reads TGTGCCAGCAGCGTAGCAGGGCAGGGTGGTACAGATACGCAGTATTTT. Translation gives CASSVAGQGGTDTQYF. Variable domain in full (rest from reference TRBV9 and TRBJ2-3): DSGVTQTPKHLITATGQRVTLRCSPRSGDLSVYWYQQSLDQGLQFLIQYYNGEERAKGNILERFSAQQFPDLHSELNLSSLELGDSALYFCASSVAGQGGTDTQYFGPGTRLTVL.

V gene TRBV5-1 combines with J gene TRBJ2-7; tentative D call: TRBD2 (6 bases). Trimming took 4 bases from V and 3 from J, leaving 14 bases between them. This CDR3 is built from 14 residues. Germline assignment: CDR1 SGHRS and CDR2 YFSETQ. This chain's CDR3 is CASSATVGGYEQYF. In DNA form, the CDR3 reads TGCGCCAGCAGCGCGACCGTGGGGGGCTACGAGCAGTACTTC.

The chain employs TRBV11-2 and TRBJ2-7, with 7 positions matching TRBD1. Germline lookup yields CDR1 SGHAT and CDR2 FQNNGV. V lost 6 bases to trimming and J lost 0 bases; unmatched junction nucleotides: 5. The CDR3 sequence is 14 residues long. The CDR3 region is CASRRRDSSYEQYF. The CDR3 region has the DNA TGTGCCAGCAGGCGCCGGGACAGCTCCTACGAGCAGTACTTC. The complete variable domain, with remaining parts taken from reference TRBV11-2 and TRBJ2-7, reads EAGVAQSPRYKIIEKRQSVAFWCNPISGHATLYWYQQILGQGPKLLIQFQNNGVVDDSQLPKDRFSAERLKGVDSTLKIQPAKLEDSAVYLCASRRRDSSYEQYFGPGTRLTVT.

This chain joins TRBV20-1 and TRBJ2-3, with 7 positions matching TRBD2. The CDR3 spans 11 residues. CDR1 and CDR2 from the germline V gene are DFQATT and SNEGSKA (reference sequence). The CDR3 DNA sequence: TGCAGCGGGGGGAGCACAGATACGCAGTATTTT. Translating it yields CSGGSTDTQYF.

V is TRBV12-2 and J is TRBJ2-5; TRBD2 reflects the table's D call only, with no check against the DNA. TRBV12-2 is listed as a pseudogene. The CDR3 is 17 residues long. The CDR3 DNA reads as TGTGCAAGTCGCTTAGACCCGGGGGGCCAATTGGGAGAGACCCAGTACTTC. Translating gives CASRLDPGGQLGETQYF.